The clone carrying this T cell receptor beta chain was observed many times. Time point of the sample: persistent/refractory GD, antithyroid drugs over 5 years with positive TRAb. PBMC RNA served as the TCR library source. This specimen belongs to a study of regulatory T cells in long-lasting Graves disease. About the study: Treatment with antithyroid drugs for over 5 years, together with positive TSH receptor antibodies, meant persistent Graves' disease.

The authors built TCR beta libraries using iRepertoire HTBI primers and Arm-PCR of CDR3 regions. In the authors' methods: Gene usage covered approximately 60 TRBV and roughly 14 TRBJ segments. One entry per CDR3 protein results from TCRdb running MiXCR on the multiplex PCR reads. TCRdb's processing, not the study's, gives the V and J calls here. The table records 600,000 to 800,000 distinct CDR3 sequences, around 30% of them present only once. The CDR3 consists of 12 residues. V shed 6 bases and J shed 0 bases, with 5 bases lying between them. The chain has TRBV12-3 or TRBV12-4 and TRBJ2-5; D is unresolved. The TCR originated in a female donor with Graves disease. Sample: peripheral blood mononuclear cells (PBMCs), taken when the disease was refractory, from a patient treated with antithyroid drugs. The chain's CDR3 is CASSNNQETQYF. As DNA, the CDR3 is TGTGCCAGCAGCAACAACCAAGAGACCCAGTACTTC.